By sample fraction, the clone carrying this T cell receptor (beta chain) is medium-sized. The repertoire came from unfractionated whole blood and reflected all unsorted peripheral T cells. Enrollment excluded donors with tumors, hepatitis B or C, or recent vaccination. V was trimmed by 4 bases and J by 4 bases, leaving 12 bases between them. The germline CDR1 and CDR2 sequences are WSHSY and SAAADI. The CDR3 has 14 residues. This entry belongs to a study of HIV-infected patients and healthy controls. About 540 ng RNA was reverse transcribed with alpha and beta constant-region primers. Using multiplexing indices, alpha and beta chain libraries were generated apart by chain-specific third strand synthesis. Each cDNA molecule was barcoded, and a single primer pair amplified each chain. A 5' RACE adapter with a random hexamer and the SP2 primer site was joined to cDNA. One entry per CDR3 protein, called by TCRdb with MiXCR from the 5' RACE reads. The sample includes about 7,800 distinct CDR3 sequences, 5% to 6.5% of them seen just once.

This receptor was obtained from an adult with HIV infection. The chain recombines TRBV10-2 with TRBJ2-3; maybe TRBD2 (7 bases). This specimen was blood, taken before antiretroviral therapy. Here the CDR3 reads CASSAGGSPDTQYF. Here the CDR3 DNA reads TGCGCCAGCAGTGCGGGGGGCAGTCCAGATACGCAGTATTTT.